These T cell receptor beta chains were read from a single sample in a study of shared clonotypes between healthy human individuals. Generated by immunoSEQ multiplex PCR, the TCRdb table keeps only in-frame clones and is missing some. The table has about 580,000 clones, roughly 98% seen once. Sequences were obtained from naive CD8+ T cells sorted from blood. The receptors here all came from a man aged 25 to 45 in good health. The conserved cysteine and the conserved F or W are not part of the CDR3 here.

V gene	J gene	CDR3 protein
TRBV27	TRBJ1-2	ASSWGQGYGYT
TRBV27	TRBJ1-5	ASREGELSQPQH
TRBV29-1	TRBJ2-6	SVEGSGANVLT
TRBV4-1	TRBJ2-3	ASSQVGTGSTDTQY
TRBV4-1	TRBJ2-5	ASSFRQGAQETQY
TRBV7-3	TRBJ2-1	ASSFSGSTYNEQF
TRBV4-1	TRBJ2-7	ASSQESTLTTRYSYEQY
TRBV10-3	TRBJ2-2	AISESILAGGRNTGELF
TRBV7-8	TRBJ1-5	ASSDAGLGNQPQH
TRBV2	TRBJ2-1	ASSKAGQLSYNEQF
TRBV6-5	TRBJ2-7	ASSYSDGTYEQY
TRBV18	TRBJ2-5	ASSPPLRETQY
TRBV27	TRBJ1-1	ASSFLSEAF
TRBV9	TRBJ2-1	ASSAYRDYRTHEQF
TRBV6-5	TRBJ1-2	ASSYSGGVRNYGYT